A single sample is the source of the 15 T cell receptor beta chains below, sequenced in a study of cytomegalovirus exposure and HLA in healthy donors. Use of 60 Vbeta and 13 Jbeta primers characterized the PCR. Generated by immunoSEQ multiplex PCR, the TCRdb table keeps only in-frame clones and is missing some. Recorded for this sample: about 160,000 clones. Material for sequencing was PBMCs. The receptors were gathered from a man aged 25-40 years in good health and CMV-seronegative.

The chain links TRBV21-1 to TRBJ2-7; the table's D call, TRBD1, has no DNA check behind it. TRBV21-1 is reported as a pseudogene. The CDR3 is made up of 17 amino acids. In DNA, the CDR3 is TGTGCCAGCAACCCCGATGGGACAGGCTCGGAATCCTACGAGCAGTACTTC. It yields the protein CASNPDGTGSESYEQYF.

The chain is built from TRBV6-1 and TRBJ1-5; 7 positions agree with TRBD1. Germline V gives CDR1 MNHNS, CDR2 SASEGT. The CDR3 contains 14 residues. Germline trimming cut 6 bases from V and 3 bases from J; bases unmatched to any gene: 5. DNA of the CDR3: TGTGCCAGCAGACTGGACAGGTCCAATCAGCCCCAGCATTTT. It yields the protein CASRLDRSNQPQHF.

The chain's CDR3 is CASSRSGTGYEQYF. The CDR3 nucleotides are TGTGCCAGCAGCAGATCCGGGACAGGTTACGAGCAGTACTTC. The chain carries TRBV9 and TRBJ2-7, with 8 bases identical to TRBD1. Germline values: CDR1 SGDLS, CDR2 YYNGEE. There are 14 residues in the CDR3. The V gene end was trimmed by 4 bases and the J gene end by 4 bases; junction bases not matched to a gene: 7.

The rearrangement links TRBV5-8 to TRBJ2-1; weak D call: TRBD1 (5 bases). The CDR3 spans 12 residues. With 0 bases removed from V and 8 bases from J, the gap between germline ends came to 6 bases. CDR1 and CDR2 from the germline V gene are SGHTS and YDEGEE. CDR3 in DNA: TGTGCCAGCAGCTTGGAGGGGTATGAGCAGTTCTTC. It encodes CASSLEGYEQFF.

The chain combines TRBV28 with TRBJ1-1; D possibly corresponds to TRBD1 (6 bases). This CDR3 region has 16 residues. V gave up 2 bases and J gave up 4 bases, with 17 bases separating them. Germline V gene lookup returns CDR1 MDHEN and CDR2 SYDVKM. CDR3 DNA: TGTGCCAGCAGTTTAGTACGTTCCCAAGGGGGCACTGAAGCTTTCTTT. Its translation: CASSLVRSQGGTEAFF.

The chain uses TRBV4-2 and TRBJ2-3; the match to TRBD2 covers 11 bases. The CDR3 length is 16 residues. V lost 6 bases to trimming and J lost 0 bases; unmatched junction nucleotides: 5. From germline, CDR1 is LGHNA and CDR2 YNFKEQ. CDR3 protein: CASSRLAGLSTDTQYF. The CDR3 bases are TGTGCCAGCAGTCGACTAGCGGGGCTTAGCACAGATACGCAGTATTTT.

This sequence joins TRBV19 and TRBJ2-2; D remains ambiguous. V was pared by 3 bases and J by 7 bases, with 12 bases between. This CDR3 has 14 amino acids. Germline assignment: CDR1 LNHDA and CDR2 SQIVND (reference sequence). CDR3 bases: TGTGCCAGTAGTATTCCCACCCGGTTCGGGGAGCTGTTTTTT. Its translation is CASSIPTRFGELFF.

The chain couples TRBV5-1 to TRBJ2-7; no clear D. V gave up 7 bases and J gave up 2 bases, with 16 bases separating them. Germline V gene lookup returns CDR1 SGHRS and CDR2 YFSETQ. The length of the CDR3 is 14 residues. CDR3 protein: CASGISGHPYEQYF. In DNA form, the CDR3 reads TGCGCCAGCGGTATAAGTGGGCATCCCTACGAGCAGTACTTC. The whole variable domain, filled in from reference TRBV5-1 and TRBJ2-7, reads KAGVTQTPRYLIKTRGQQVTLSCSPISGHRSVSWYQQTPGQGLQFLFEYFSETQRNKGNFPGRFSGRQFSNSRSEMNVSTLELGDSALYLCASGISGHPYEQYFGPGTRLTVT.

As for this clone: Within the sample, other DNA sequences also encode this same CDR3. The CDR3 sequence is CASRDRGRGETQYF. CDR3 in DNA: TGTGCCAGTAGGGACAGGGGGCGTGGAGAGACCCAGTACTTC. The V call is TRBV19, the J call TRBJ2-5; 11 nucleotides match TRBD1. CDR1 and CDR2 (germline): LNHDA, SQIVND (reference sequence). J was trimmed by 4 bases and V by 6 bases; bases with no gene match: 4. CDR3 length: 14 amino acids.

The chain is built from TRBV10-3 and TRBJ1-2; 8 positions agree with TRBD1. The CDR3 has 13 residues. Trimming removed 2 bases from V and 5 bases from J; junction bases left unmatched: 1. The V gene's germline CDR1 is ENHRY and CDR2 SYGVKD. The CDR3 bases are TGTGCCATCAGTGAGGGACAGGGATATGGCTACACCTTC. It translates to CAISEGQGYGYTF.

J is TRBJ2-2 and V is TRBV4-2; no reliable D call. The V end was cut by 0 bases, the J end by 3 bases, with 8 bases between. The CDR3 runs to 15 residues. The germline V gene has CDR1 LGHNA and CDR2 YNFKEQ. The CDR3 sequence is CASSQDPDYTGELFF. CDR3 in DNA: TGTGCCAGCAGCCAAGATCCCGACTACACCGGGGAGCTGTTTTTT.

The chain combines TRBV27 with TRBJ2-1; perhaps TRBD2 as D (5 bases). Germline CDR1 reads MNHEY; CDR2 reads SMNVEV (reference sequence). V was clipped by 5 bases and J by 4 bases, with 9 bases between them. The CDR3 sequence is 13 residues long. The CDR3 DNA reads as TGTGCCAGCAGTCAAACTAGATACAATGAGCAGTTCTTC. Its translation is CASSQTRYNEQFF.

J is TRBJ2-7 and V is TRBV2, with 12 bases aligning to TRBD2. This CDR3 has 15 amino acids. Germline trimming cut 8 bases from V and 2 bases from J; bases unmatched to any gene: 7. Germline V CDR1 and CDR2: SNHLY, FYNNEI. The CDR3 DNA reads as TGTGCCAGCGTTGGAGGACTAGCGGGACCCTACGAGCAGTACTTC. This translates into CASVGGLAGPYEQYF.

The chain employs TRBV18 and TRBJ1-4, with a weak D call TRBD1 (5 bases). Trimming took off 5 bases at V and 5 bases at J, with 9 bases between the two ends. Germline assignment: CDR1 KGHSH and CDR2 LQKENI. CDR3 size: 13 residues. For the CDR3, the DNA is TGTGCCAGCTCAGCAGGGTTGAATGAAAAACTGTTTTTT. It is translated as CASSAGLNEKLFF.

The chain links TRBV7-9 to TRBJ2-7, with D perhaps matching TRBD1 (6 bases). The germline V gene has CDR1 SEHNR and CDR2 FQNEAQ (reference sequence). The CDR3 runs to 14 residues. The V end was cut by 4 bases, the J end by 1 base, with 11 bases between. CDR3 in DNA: TGTGCCAGCAGCTCTACAGGGAGATCCTACGAGCAGTACTTC. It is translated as CASSSTGRSYEQYF.